This TCR beta chain came from a study of blood T cells in healthy people across ages. Regarding the study as a whole: In long-lived donors, naive CD4+ cell counts and diversity exceeded those of aged donors.

This clonotype has only a few counts. Antigen unknown. A second PCR, run for 7 to 11 cycles, used a sample-barcoded 5' primer plus a J-beta primer mix. One entry per CDR3 protein, called by TCRdb with MiXCR from the 5' RACE reads. The table lists about 1.5 million distinct CDR3 sequences, approximately 39% of them singletons. Sequenced sample: blood. This receptor was taken from a woman aged 18-29 years in good health.

The CDR3 bases are TGTGCCAGCAGCGGCCGCGGACACTACGAGCAGTACTTC. This encodes CASSGRGHYEQYF. The gene calls are TRBV9 and TRBJ2-7, with a possible D match to TRBD1 (5 bases). V was cut by 3 bases and J by 3 bases, with 10 bases left in between. The CDR3 extends over 13 amino acids. Germline CDR1 is SGDLS and CDR2 is YYNGEE.